The 17 T cell receptor beta chains in this list originate from one sample, sequenced in a study of PD-L1 blockade in urothelial cancer. Clones were read by immunoSEQ multiplex PCR, and TCRdb kept only the in-frame ones, dropping some. The table has 70,000 or so clones, under 90% seen once. Sequenced material: PBMCs, taken around atezolizumab (anti-PD-L1) treatment. The receptor set was obtained from a man between 70 and 80 years old with urothelial cancer.

The chain employs TRBV5-8 and TRBJ2-3; 10 nucleotides line up with TRBD1. This CDR3 has 15 residues. CDR1 SGHTS and CDR2 YDEGEE come from the germline V gene. After removal of 4 bases from V and 4 bases from J, the junction contained 6 bases not matched to a gene. This chain's CDR3 is CASSRGQGGPDTQYF. In nucleotides, the CDR3 is TGTGCCAGCAGCCGTGGACAGGGGGGCCCAGATACGCAGTATTTT.

CDR3 loop: CASSGEGIAGNTIYF. In DNA form, the CDR3 reads TGTGCCAGCAGTGGGGAGGGGATTGCTGGAAACACCATATATTTT. The V call is TRBV2, the J call TRBJ1-3; weak D call: TRBD1 (5 bases). Germline CDR1 and CDR2: SNHLY and FYNNEI. V lost 4 bases, J lost 2 bases, and 12 bases lay in between. The CDR3 spans 15 residues.

This sequence joins TRBV19 and TRBJ1-1, with unresolved D. CDR1 is LNHDA and CDR2 is SQIVND in the germline V gene (reference sequence). The CDR3 runs 11 residues. V lost 3 bases to trimming and J lost 9 bases, with 8 bases between them. CDR3 sequence: CASSIAGKAFF. The CDR3 DNA is TGTGCCAGTAGTATTGCCGGGAAAGCTTTCTTT.

This chain connects TRBV27 to TRBJ2-3; D possibly corresponds to TRBD2 (6 bases). CDR1 and CDR2 (germline): MNHEY, SMNVEV (reference sequence). Between the trimmed V and J ends, which lost 5 bases and 2 bases, there was a span of 14 bases. This CDR3 has 15 amino acids. The CDR3 reads CASSVFAGLTDTQYF. As DNA, the CDR3 is TGTGCCAGCAGTGTTTTTGCGGGACTCACAGATACGCAGTATTTT.

This clone was recorded only once. The J gene is TRBJ2-7, the V gene TRBV4-1; possible D gene TRBD2, 6 bases. Trimming removed 0 bases from V and 10 bases from J, with 10 bases in between. The CDR3 totals 12 residues. The germline V gene has CDR1 MGHRA and CDR2 YSYEKL. The CDR3 DNA is TGCGCCAGCAGCCAAGATCGGGGGTTTCAGTACTTC. This translates into CASSQDRGFQYF.

The chain joins TRBV6-1 to TRBJ1-2; 11 bases are a match to TRBD1. Germline CDR1 and CDR2: MNHNS and SASEGT. The CDR3 spans 14 residues. V was pared by 5 bases and J by 4 bases, with 3 bases of the junction left unmatched. DNA of the CDR3: TGTGCCAGCAGTCTGGACAGGGGGCTCTATGGCTACACCTTC. It is translated as CASSLDRGLYGYTF.

CDR3 in amino acids: CASSVGLAGQEQYF. Here the CDR3 DNA reads TGTGCCAGCAGCGTCGGACTAGCGGGGCAGGAGCAGTACTTC. The chain uses TRBV9 and TRBJ2-7; the match to TRBD2 covers 12 bases. The CDR3 is 14 residues long. J lost 7 bases, V lost 2 bases, and 4 bases had no gene match. Germline-derived CDR1 and CDR2 are SGDLS and YYNGEE.

V usage is TRBV5-1 and J usage is TRBJ2-2; 8 bases align to TRBD2. This CDR3 has 16 residues. Unmatched junction bases numbered 11, after V lost 5 bases and J lost 5 bases. Germline V lookup: CDR1 SGHRS, CDR2 YFSETQ. CDR3 DNA sequence: TGCGCCAGCAGGACGACCGGCGGGGGGCTGACCGGGGAGCTGTTTTTT. Translated, it gives CASRTTGGGLTGELFF.

This clone was recorded only once. V usage is TRBV27 and J usage is TRBJ1-1, with D perhaps matching TRBD1 (5 bases). Trimming removed 6 bases at V and 4 bases at J, with 15 bases between. This CDR3 spans 14 amino acids. Looked up from germline, CDR1 is MNHEY and CDR2 is SMNVEV (reference sequence). The CDR3 sequence is CASSLEGRATEAFF. CDR3 coding DNA: TGTGCCAGCAGCCTCGAGGGGAGGGCCACTGAAGCTTTCTTT.

The chain joins TRBV6-1 to TRBJ2-5, with 7 bases that match TRBD2. This CDR3 has 14 amino acids. The V and J ends lost 1 base and 5 bases, in that order; junction bases with no gene match: 4. Germline V gene lookup returns CDR1 MNHNS and CDR2 SASEGT. The CDR3 loop reads CASSEGRLAETQYF. DNA for the CDR3: TGTGCCAGCAGTGAAGGGAGACTAGCCGAGACCCAGTACTTC.

This clone was seen once. CDR3 protein: CASYSGSSGDTQYF. DNA for the CDR3: TGCGCCAGCTATAGCGGGAGCTCGGGAGATACGCAGTATTTT. The gene calls are TRBV5-1 and TRBJ2-3, with TRBD2 matching 9 bases. J gave up 5 bases and V 7 bases, and 8 bases lay outside the gene matches. In germline, CDR1 is SGHRS, CDR2 YFSETQ. This CDR3 is built from 14 residues.

The chain uses TRBV4-1 and TRBJ2-1; D is possibly TRBD2 (5 bases). The CDR3 consists of 17 residues. CDR1 is MGHRA and CDR2 is YSYEKL in the germline V gene. Trimming took 1 base from V and 10 from J, leaving 23 bases between them. CDR3 bases: TGCGCCAGCAGCCAAGGGGTGGCTAGCAGTCATGACGGGGAGCAGTTCTTC. This gives the protein CASSQGVASSHDGEQFF.

V is TRBV7-6 and J is TRBJ1-1; D might be TRBD1 (5 bases). This CDR3 spans 14 amino acids. Deletions cut 6 bases from V and 4 bases from J, with 15 bases between. CDR1 and CDR2 (germline): SGHVS, FNYEAQ. CDR3 nucleotide sequence: TGTGCCAGCAGACAGGACCCAGGCCGCACTGAAGCTTTCTTT. Its protein is CASRQDPGRTEAFF.

CDR3 in amino acids: CASSGLTGAITNQPQHF. CDR3 bases: TGTGCCAGTAGTGGACTAACAGGCGCCATTACCAATCAGCCCCAGCATTTT. This sequence joins TRBV19 and TRBJ1-5; possibly TRBD1 for D (5 bases). V was clipped by 5 bases and J by 3 bases, with 20 bases between them. CDR1 is LNHDA, CDR2 SQIVND, per germline (reference sequence). CDR3 length: 17 amino acids.

This rearrangement joins TRBV7-2 to TRBJ2-1, with D perhaps matching TRBD2 (7 bases). The CDR3 is 16 amino acids. Germline CDR1 and CDR2: SGHTA and FQGNSA. V shed 5 bases and J shed 10 bases, with 24 bases lying between them. The CDR3 region has the DNA TGTGCCAGCAGCCCCGAGGGGGGGAGGCCTATTTGGGAGCAGTTCTTC. Translation gives CASSPEGGRPIWEQFF.

The sample holds many counts of this clone. The chain couples TRBV7-8 to TRBJ1-5; TRBD1 matches at 8 bases. CDR1 SGHVS and CDR2 FQNEAQ come from the germline V gene. The CDR3 length is 14 residues. Trimming took 3 bases from V and 7 from J; bases not matched to a gene: 5. The CDR3 region has the DNA TGTGCCAGCAGCTTGGGACAGGAGCCGCAGCCCCAGCATTTT. As protein: CASSLGQEPQPQHF.

The chain joins TRBV7-8 to TRBJ2-5, with 7 bases that match TRBD1. Trimming took 6 bases from V and 3 from J; bases not matched to a gene: 16. Germline CDR1 SGHVS, CDR2 FQNEAQ. The CDR3 is 17 amino acids. CDR3 bases: TGTGCCAGCAGGCCCGCCCAGATTCAGGGACAGAAAGAGACCCAGTACTTC. It specifies CASRPAQIQGQKETQYF.